A selection of T cell receptor beta chains follows, all from one sample in a study of blood T cell repertoires in COVID-19. Here immunoSEQ multiplex PCR was the method, and the copy in TCRdb shows in-frame clones only, minus some. The table lists 140,000 or so clones, roughly four fifths of them singletons. The sample taken for sequencing was PBMCs or T cells enriched from blood (not recorded which). The source is a woman aged 18-30 years who had been exposed to COVID-19. Each CDR3 is given with its conserved first and last residue. The D gene is left open where the match is weak. Size tells how often a clone was seen (once, few, many) or the class of an expanded clone, and some rows leave it out.

J gene: TRBJ2-1
clone size: .
D gene: .
V gene: TRBV5-1
CDR3 protein: CASKIVSSGYFRSYNEQFF
CDR3 DNA: TGCGCCAGCAAGATTGTAAGTAGCGGATATTTTCGCTCCTACAATGAGCAGTTCTTC

J gene: TRBJ2-7
clone size: .
D gene: .
V gene: TRBV2
CDR3 protein: CATTGQLDTSYEQYF
CDR3 DNA: TGTGCCACCACGGGACAACTCGACACCTCCTACGAGCAGTACTTC

J gene: TRBJ2-7
clone size: once
D gene: .
V gene: TRBV5-1
CDR3 protein: CASSFSGGETYEQYF
CDR3 DNA: TGCGCCAGCAGCTTCTCCGGCGGGGAGACCTACGAGCAGTACTTC

J gene: TRBJ2-5
clone size: once
D gene: TRBD1
V gene: TRBV7-9
CDR3 protein: CASSLAGQGQETQYF
CDR3 DNA: TGTGCCAGCAGCTTAGCCGGACAGGGCCAAGAGACCCAGTACTTC

J gene: TRBJ2-5
clone size: .
D gene: .
V gene: TRBV5-6
CDR3 protein: CASSPVAYRDPYQETQYF
CDR3 DNA: TGTGCCAGCAGCCCCGTTGCTTACAGGGACCCGTACCAAGAGACCCAGTACTTC

J gene: TRBJ1-2
clone size: .
D gene: TRBD1
V gene: TRBV7-9
CDR3 protein: CASTWDRRVYGYTF
CDR3 DNA: TGTGCCAGCACCTGGGACAGGAGGGTCTATGGCTACACCTTC

J gene: TRBJ2-3
clone size: .
D gene: TRBD2
V gene: TRBV9
CDR3 protein: CASSLGITSGTDTQYF
CDR3 DNA: TGTGCCAGCAGCCTAGGGATTACTAGCGGTACAGATACGCAGTATTTT

J gene: TRBJ1-5
clone size: .
D gene: .
V gene: TRBV4-1
CDR3 protein: CASSPLVRDQPQHF
CDR3 DNA: TGCGCCAGCAGCCCCCTTGTCCGGGATCAGCCCCAGCATTTT

J gene: TRBJ1-1
clone size: few
D gene: TRBD1
V gene: TRBV5-1
CDR3 protein: CASSQGQTNTEAFF
CDR3 DNA: TGCGCCAGCAGCCAGGGACAGACGAACACTGAAGCTTTCTTT

J gene: TRBJ1-4
clone size: few
D gene: TRBD1
V gene: TRBV4-2
CDR3 protein: CASSLGQENEKLFF
CDR3 DNA: TGTGCCAGCAGCCTCGGACAGGAAAATGAAAAACTGTTTTTT

J gene: TRBJ2-7
clone size: few
D gene: TRBD2
V gene: TRBV6-2/TRBV6-3
CDR3 protein: CASSYPGTSHSYEQYF
CDR3 DNA: TGTGCCAGCAGTTACCCAGGGACTAGCCACTCCTACGAGCAGTACTTC

J gene: TRBJ2-3
clone size: .
D gene: TRBD2
V gene: TRBV15
CDR3 protein: CATSTGTSGRAVEDTQYF
CDR3 DNA: TGTGCCACCTCGACCGGGACTAGCGGGAGGGCCGTGGAAGATACGCAGTATTTT

J gene: TRBJ2-7
clone size: .
D gene: .
V gene: TRBV6-5
CDR3 protein: CASSYYGRASYEQYF
CDR3 DNA: TGTGCCAGCAGTTACTATGGCAGGGCTAGTTACGAGCAGTACTTC

J gene: TRBJ2-7
clone size: .
D gene: .
V gene: TRBV30
CDR3 protein: CAWSAGRAYEQYF
CDR3 DNA: TGTGCCTGGAGTGCAGGGCGAGCCTACGAGCAGTACTTC

J gene: TRBJ1-2
clone size: .
D gene: .
V gene: TRBV30
CDR3 protein: CAWKGLGYGYTF
CDR3 DNA: TGTGCCTGGAAGGGGTTGGGCTATGGCTACACCTTC

J gene: TRBJ1-5
clone size: once
D gene: .
V gene: TRBV11-3
CDR3 protein: CASSFRGREPQHF
CDR3 DNA: TGTGCCAGCAGCTTCAGGGGTAGGGAGCCCCAGCATTTT

J gene: TRBJ2-1
clone size: .
D gene: .
V gene: TRBV5-1
CDR3 protein: CASSLTGFYNEQFF
CDR3 DNA: TGCGCCAGCAGCTTGACAGGGTTCTACAATGAGCAGTTCTTC

J gene: TRBJ2-7
clone size: .
D gene: TRBD2
V gene: TRBV30
CDR3 protein: CAWREPSGSSYEQYF
CDR3 DNA: TGTGCCTGGAGGGAACCTAGCGGGAGCTCCTACGAGCAGTACTTC

J gene: TRBJ1-2
clone size: .
D gene: .
V gene: TRBV6-5
CDR3 protein: CASTSRPGSPYGYTF
CDR3 DNA: TGTGCCAGCACATCACGACCCGGGTCACCCTATGGCTACACCTTC

J gene: TRBJ1-4
clone size: few
D gene: .
V gene: TRBV15
CDR3 protein: CATSRNRAEKLFF
CDR3 DNA: TGTGCCACCAGCAGAAACAGGGCTGAAAAACTGTTTTTT

J gene: TRBJ2-7
clone size: .
D gene: .
V gene: TRBV7-3
CDR3 protein: CASSSWTEAKVEQYF
CDR3 DNA: TGTGCCAGCAGCTCTTGGACAGAAGCAAAAGTCGAGCAGTACTTC

J gene: TRBJ2-2
clone size: .
D gene: TRBD2
V gene: TRBV5-1
CDR3 protein: CASRRTSGSPGELFF
CDR3 DNA: TGCGCCAGCAGACGGACTAGCGGGAGCCCCGGGGAGCTGTTTTTT

J gene: TRBJ2-1
clone size: .
D gene: TRBD2
V gene: TRBV9
CDR3 protein: CASNPSGRPYNEQFF
CDR3 DNA: TGTGCCAGCAACCCTAGCGGGAGACCCTACAATGAGCAGTTCTTC

J gene: TRBJ2-7
clone size: few
D gene: .
V gene: TRBV9
CDR3 protein: CASSVGSSYEQYF
CDR3 DNA: TGTGCCAGCAGCGTAGGGAGTAGCTACGAGCAGTACTTC

J gene: TRBJ1-5
clone size: .
D gene: TRBD1
V gene: TRBV30
CDR3 protein: CAWGQDSNQPQHF
CDR3 DNA: TGTGCCTGGGGACAGGATAGCAATCAGCCCCAGCATTTT

J gene: TRBJ1-3
clone size: .
D gene: TRBD1
V gene: TRBV6-2/TRBV6-3
CDR3 protein: CASSALRGQGASGNTIYF
CDR3 DNA: TGTGCCAGCAGTGCACTCCGCGGACAGGGGGCATCTGGAAACACCATATATTTT

J gene: TRBJ2-2
clone size: .
D gene: TRBD2
V gene: TRBV29-1
CDR3 protein: CSARTSLNTGELFF
CDR3 DNA: TGCAGCGCCAGGACTAGCCTAAACACCGGGGAGCTGTTTTTT

J gene: TRBJ2-7
clone size: .
D gene: .
V gene: TRBV28
CDR3 protein: CASSTKPWTRPYEQYF
CDR3 DNA: TGTGCCAGCAGTACTAAGCCGTGGACACGTCCCTACGAGCAGTACTTC

J gene: TRBJ2-7
clone size: .
D gene: .
V gene: TRBV27
CDR3 protein: CASRPADSLYEQYF
CDR3 DNA: TGTGCCAGCCGTCCCGCCGACAGCTTATACGAGCAGTACTTC

J gene: TRBJ2-1
clone size: .
D gene: TRBD1
V gene: TRBV29-1
CDR3 protein: CSVRQGSTYNEQFF
CDR3 DNA: TGCAGCGTTCGACAGGGTTCCACCTACAATGAGCAGTTCTTC

J gene: TRBJ1-1
clone size: .
D gene: .
V gene: TRBV4-2
CDR3 protein: CASSQVFEGDTEAFF
CDR3 DNA: TGTGCCAGCAGCCAAGTATTTGAGGGTGACACTGAAGCTTTCTTT

J gene: TRBJ1-6
clone size: .
D gene: .
V gene: TRBV7-9
CDR3 protein: CASSAGRGGGSPLHF
CDR3 DNA: TGTGCCAGCAGCGCCGGGAGGGGCGGGGGCTCACCCCTCCACTTT

J gene: TRBJ1-2
clone size: .
D gene: .
V gene: TRBV12-3/TRBV12-4
CDR3 protein: CASSLGYKGGYTF
CDR3 DNA: TGTGCCAGCAGTTTGGGTTATAAGGGGGGCTACACCTTC

J gene: TRBJ2-3
clone size: .
D gene: TRBD2
V gene: TRBV29-1
CDR3 protein: CSVGFGVGGATDTQYF
CDR3 DNA: TGCAGCGTTGGTTTCGGGGTGGGAGGGGCCACAGATACGCAGTATTTT

J gene: TRBJ1-1
clone size: once
D gene: .
V gene: TRBV25-1
CDR3 protein: CASLRGIEAFF
CDR3 DNA: TGTGCCAGCCTCAGAGGGATTGAAGCTTTCTTT

J gene: TRBJ1-2
clone size: .
D gene: TRBD1
V gene: TRBV4-2
CDR3 protein: CASSMTGSYGYTF
CDR3 DNA: TGTGCCAGCAGCATGACAGGGTCATATGGCTACACCTTC

J gene: TRBJ1-2
clone size: once
D gene: TRBD1
V gene: TRBV18
CDR3 protein: CASSPNDRGHGYTF
CDR3 DNA: TGTGCCAGCTCACCAAACGACAGGGGGCATGGCTACACCTTC

J gene: TRBJ1-6
clone size: .
D gene: .
V gene: TRBV6-5
CDR3 protein: CASRYRSAGSPLHF
CDR3 DNA: TGTGCCAGCAGATATCGTTCTGCTGGCTCACCCCTCCACTTT

J gene: TRBJ1-3
clone size: .
D gene: .
V gene: TRBV11-2
CDR3 protein: CASSLGSSGNTIYF
CDR3 DNA: TGTGCCAGCAGCTTAGGTAGCTCTGGAAACACCATATATTTT

J gene: TRBJ1-4
clone size: .
D gene: .
V gene: TRBV5-1
CDR3 protein: CASSLRTHEKLFF
CDR3 DNA: TGCGCCAGCAGCTTGCGGACACATGAAAAACTGTTTTTT

J gene: TRBJ2-1
clone size: .
D gene: .
V gene: TRBV20-1
CDR3 protein: CSGASPAEQFF
CDR3 DNA: TGCAGTGGGGCCTCCCCCGCGGAGCAGTTCTTC

J gene: TRBJ1-2
clone size: .
D gene: TRBD1
V gene: TRBV6-1
CDR3 protein: CASSDPRADRPVGSYTF
CDR3 DNA: TGTGCCAGCAGTGACCCCCGCGCGGACAGGCCCGTCGGAAGCTACACCTTC

J gene: TRBJ2-2
clone size: once
D gene: .
V gene: TRBV29-1
CDR3 protein: CSGSGSTNTGELFF
CDR3 DNA: TGCAGCGGCTCCGGGAGTACGAACACCGGGGAGCTGTTTTTT

J gene: TRBJ2-7
clone size: .
D gene: .
V gene: TRBV15
CDR3 protein: CATSRDRGGEQYF
CDR3 DNA: TGTGCCACCAGCAGAGACCGCGGAGGCGAGCAGTACTTC

J gene: TRBJ2-7
clone size: .
D gene: TRBD2
V gene: TRBV5-1
CDR3 protein: CASSLASGNYEQYF
CDR3 DNA: TGCGCCAGCAGCTTGGCTAGCGGAAATTACGAGCAGTACTTC

J gene: TRBJ2-1
clone size: .
D gene: .
V gene: TRBV4-3
CDR3 protein: CASSQGLRSYNEQFF
CDR3 DNA: TGCGCCAGCAGCCAAGGGCTAAGGAGCTACAATGAGCAGTTCTTC

J gene: TRBJ1-6
clone size: .
D gene: .
V gene: TRBV6-5
CDR3 protein: CASRPGGSYNSPLHF
CDR3 DNA: TGTGCCAGCAGGCCCGGGGGGAGCTATAATTCACCCCTCCACTTT

J gene: TRBJ1-2
clone size: .
D gene: .
V gene: TRBV7-6
CDR3 protein: CASSRLANYGYTF
CDR3 DNA: TGTGCCAGCAGCCGACTAGCTAACTATGGCTACACCTTC